This record concerns one T cell receptor (beta chain) sequence. This entry belongs to a study of blood T cell repertoires in COVID-19. Whole-study context: Acute and convalescent COVID-19 specimens originated in the United States, Italy and Spain. From T cells, B-cell-depleted T cells, or PBMCs came the material, which was cDNA or gDNA.

Trimming at V came to 6 bases and at J to 9 bases, leaving 9 bases not matched to a gene. Germline CDR1 reads MDHEN; CDR2 reads SYDVKM. The CDR3 consists of 15 residues. Methods used by the authors: Reference gene primer amplification gave estimated nucleated cell counts. Using immunoSEQ multiplex PCR, the repertoire was profiled, and TCRdb retains in-frame clones only, with some absent. V and J calls and clone size are copied from that table; D and trimming were computed from the DNA. Here the sample spans tens of thousands of clones, about 87% being singletons. Sample: peripheral blood. The clonotype originates from a woman between 70 and 85 years old with acute or convalescent COVID-19. The chain combines TRBV28 with TRBJ1-6, with 9 bases identical to TRBD1. Here the CDR3 reads CASSPVDRGTSPLHF. In DNA form, the CDR3 reads TGTGCCAGCAGCCCCGTGGACAGGGGAACTTCACCCCTCCACTTT.